One sample yielded the 12 T cell receptor gamma chains listed below, sequenced in a study of gamma-delta chains in newborns, infants, children. TCRdb re-processed the reads using CATT. The sample contains 650 to 1,000 gamma-chain clones, 50% to 60% of which appear only once. The specimen sequenced was blood. These receptors all stem from a child who was a newborn, infant or young child, either healthy, febrile or measles-vaccinated (not recorded which).

On this clone itself: This CDR3 is also generated by other DNA sequences in the sample. The chain combines TRGV9 with TRGJP. The J gene was not available in TCRdb and was assigned here by matching the DNA to germline segments. The V and J ends lost 3 bases and 4 bases, in that order; junction bases with no gene match: 3. This CDR3 has 16 residues. Germline V gives CDR1 GITISATS, CDR2 ISYDGTV (reference sequence). CDR3 protein: CALWEIQELGKKIKVF. In DNA, the CDR3 is TGTGCCTTGTGGGAGATTCAAGAGTTGGGCAAAAAAATCAAGGTATTT.

Details on this clone: Other nucleotide sequences from this sample produce the same CDR3. The rearrangement links TRGV4 to TRGJ1 or TRGJ2. TCRdb offers no J gene call, so here the DNA was matched to germline to obtain one. Germline V gives CDR1 EGSTGY, CDR2 YDSYTSSV. The CDR3 sequence is 13 residues long. With 0 bases clipped from V and 1 base from J, the junction kept 0 bases outside the gene matches. As DNA, the CDR3 is TGTGCCACCTGGGATGGGAATTATTATAAGAAACTCTTT. This gives the protein CATWDGNYYKKLF.

Only a few counts were recorded for this clone. The CDR3 loop reads CATWGRRYKKLF. The CDR3 DNA sequence: TGTGCCACCTGGGGACGTCGGTATAAGAAACTCTTT. This chain uses TRGV5 with TRGJ1 or TRGJ2. No J gene was available from TCRdb, and it was assigned here by a germline match of the DNA. V was pared by 5 bases and J by 7 bases, with 8 bases of the junction left unmatched. In germline, CDR1 is VINAFY, CDR2 YDVSNSKD. The CDR3 is 12 amino acids.

On this clone: A much larger clonotype is one base distant, so this may be a read error. This chain uses TRGV9 with TRGJP. The J gene was not available in TCRdb and was assigned here by matching the DNA to germline segments. The trim removed 2 bases at V and 7 bases at J, leaving 2 bases unmatched. The germline V gene has CDR1 GITISATS and CDR2 ISYDGTV (reference sequence). The CDR3 loop spans 15 amino acids. The CDR3 here is CALWEAELGKKIKVF. The CDR3 DNA follows: TGTGCCTTGTGGGAGGCGGAGTTGGGCAAAAAAATCAAGGTATTT.

J is TRGJ1 or TRGJ2 and V is TRGV4. TCRdb lists no J gene, so it was determined here by aligning the DNA to germline. The CDR3 sequence is 16 residues long. After removal of 0 bases from V and 0 bases from J, the junction contained 8 bases not matched to a gene. CDR1 and CDR2 from the germline V gene are EGSTGY and YDSYTSSV. CDR3 loop: CATWDGHDSNYYKKLF. The CDR3 DNA reads TGTGCCACCTGGGATGGGCACGACTCGAATTATTATAAGAAACTCTTT.

The CDR3 nucleotides are TGTGCCTTGTGGGAGGCTAAGTTGGGCAAAAAAATCAAGGTATTT. Protein: CALWEAKLGKKIKVF. The chain recombines TRGV9 with TRGJP. The J gene, not given by TCRdb, was assigned here from a germline match of the nucleotide sequence. V lost 2 bases, J lost 8 bases, and 3 bases stayed unmatched. CDR1 GITISATS and CDR2 ISYDGTV come from the germline V gene (reference sequence). This CDR3 region has 15 residues.

About this clone itself: This sequence may be a read error, since a much larger clone differs from it by one base. This sample also contains other DNA sequences that code for the same CDR3. The rearrangement uses TRGV9 and TRGJP. Since TCRdb gives no J gene, matching the DNA to germline was used here to assign it. This CDR3 has 16 residues. Unmatched junction bases numbered 4, after V lost 1 base and J lost 7 bases. Germline CDR1 and CDR2: GITISATS and ISYDGTV (reference sequence). CDR3 sequence: CALWEVRELGKKIKVF. The CDR3 nucleotides are TGTGCCTTGTGGGAGGTTCGGGAGTTGGGCAAAAAAATCAAGGTATTT.

This clone was observed once. At one end, the junction sequence differs from germline, possibly due to a read error. Other DNA sequences of this sample code for an identical CDR3. The gene calls are TRGV9 and TRGJP. No J segment appears in TCRdb, so it was assigned here by matching the sequence to germline. Germline V gene lookup returns CDR1 GITISATS and CDR2 ISYDGTV (reference sequence). The CDR3 is 16 residues long. CDR3 sequence reads: CALWEAQELGKKIKVF. CDR3 coding DNA: TGTGCCTTGTGGGAGGCACAAGAGCTGGGCAAAAAAATCAAGGTATTT.

This clone has a single count. The chain employs TRGV9 and TRGJP. The J gene is not listed in TCRdb, so it was assigned here from a DNA match to germline. Losses at the gene ends were 4 bases for V and 3 bases for J; bases not matched to a gene: 3. The germline gives CDR1 GITISATS, CDR2 ISYDGTV (reference sequence). The CDR3 length is 16 residues. The CDR3 region is CALWDPQELGKKIKVF. For the CDR3, the DNA is TGTGCCTTGTGGGACCCGCAAGAGTTGGGCAAAAAAATCAAGGTATTT.

This clone was counted only a few times. The chain uses TRGV9 and TRGJP. No J gene was available from TCRdb, and it was assigned here by a germline match of the DNA. This CDR3 is 18 amino acids long. Germline V gene lookup returns CDR1 GITISATS and CDR2 ISYDGTV (reference sequence). The ends lost 0 bases at V and 4 bases at J; junction bases unmatched: 6. The CDR3 reads CALWEVPSQELGKKIKVF. The CDR3 nucleotides are TGTGCCTTGTGGGAGGTGCCCTCTCAAGAGTTGGGCAAAAAAATCAAGGTATTT.

In this sample, this clone turned up a few times. The chain employs TRGV4 and TRGJP2. TCRdb leaves out the J gene; it was filled in here by matching the DNA to germline. V lost 5 bases, J lost 2 bases, and 5 bases stayed unmatched. Germline V gene data show CDR1 as EGSTGY and CDR2 as YDSYTSSV. The CDR3 loop spans 14 amino acids. CDR3 sequence reads: CATWAFSSDWIKTF. In DNA form, the CDR3 reads TGTGCCACCTGGGCCTTCAGTAGTGATTGGATCAAGACGTTT.

The chain has TRGV9 and TRGJP. Since TCRdb gives no J gene, matching the DNA to germline was used here to assign it. The V gene's germline CDR1 is GITISATS and CDR2 ISYDGTV (reference sequence). This CDR3 contains 15 residues. Losses at the gene ends were 0 bases for V and 10 bases for J; bases not matched to a gene: 3. CDR3 sequence: CALWEVHLGKKIKVF. In DNA form, the CDR3 reads TGTGCCTTGTGGGAGGTGCATTTGGGCAAAAAAATCAAGGTATTT.